A selection of T cell receptor beta chains follows, all from one sample in a study of response to subunit inactivated influenza vaccine. TCRdb re-called the RT-PCR reads through MiXCR, storing one row per CDR3 protein. In the table there are some 600,000 distinct CDR3 sequences, around 15% of which are singletons. Here the sequenced sample was PBMCs from blood, taken about 14 days before vaccination. The origin of the receptors is a man aged 50 to 59 who received an inactivated influenza vaccine. Each CDR3 is given with its conserved first and last residue. D genes are given only for firm matches. Clone size is not always given. Where it is, it says once, few, many or a class for expanded clones.

NA TRBJ2-2 few TRBV4-3 TGCGCCAGCAGCCAGGGTTTCGCCGGGGAGCTGTTTTTT CASSQGFAGELFF
TRBD2 TRBJ2-3 NA TRBV7-6 TGTGCCAGCAGCAGAGAGAAAGCGGGAGAAGCCACAGATACGCAGTATTTT CASSREKAGEATDTQYF
TRBD2 TRBJ2-4 few TRBV20-1 TGCAGTGCTAGAGATCTACGGGCTAGCGGCAAAAACATTCAGTACTTC CSARDLRASGKNIQYF
TRBD2 TRBJ2-2 once TRBV6-4 TGTGCCAGCAGTGACCGACTAGCGGGTAAGGCGAACACCGGGGAGCTGTTTTTT CASSDRLAGKANTGELFF
TRBD1 TRBJ1-2 many TRBV20-1 TGCAGTGCTAGTGGGGACAGGGGATTATATGGCTACACCTTC CSASGDRGLYGYTF
NA TRBJ1-6 NA TRBV6-6 TGTGCCAGCAGTTACGATGAACATTCACCCCTCCACTTT CASSYDEHSPLHF
NA TRBJ2-7 few TRBV9 TGTGCCAGCAGCGTAGAATCCGGACAAGGCTGGGCCGAGCAGTACTTC CASSVESGQGWAEQYF
NA TRBJ2-3 NA TRBV2 TGTGCCAGCGTGGGGGTTACCGGGACCACAGATACGCAGTATTTT CASVGVTGTTDTQYF
NA TRBJ2-5 few TRBV15 TGTGCCACCAAACGGACGGGGATCCAAGAGACCCAGTACTTC CATKRTGIQETQYF
NA TRBJ2-7 few TRBV7-2 TGTGCCAGCAGCCTAGAAACGGGAATCACCTACGAGCAGTACTTC CASSLETGITYEQYF
TRBD2 TRBJ2-1 many TRBV29-1 TGCAGCGTTGAGTTTAGCGGGAGCCCCTACAATGAGCAGTTCTTC CSVEFSGSPYNEQFF
TRBD2 TRBJ2-1 NA TRBV5-1 TGCGCCAGCAGCACCAATAGCGGGAGGGTAAATGTGAAGCAGTTCTTC CASSTNSGRVNVKQFF
NA TRBJ1-5 many TRBV20-1 TGCAGTGCTAGCGGGATCGACAATCAGCCCCAGCATTTT CSASGIDNQPQHF
TRBD1 TRBJ1-1 few TRBV5-1 TGCGCCAGCAGCTCCCGGACAGGGCGCGGCACTGAAGCTTTCTTT CASSSRTGRGTEAFF
NA TRBJ2-2 few TRBV6-1 TGTGCCAGCAGGCAACGTGGCGGGGACACCGGGGAGCTGTTTTTT CASRQRGGDTGELFF
NA TRBJ2-1 few TRBV6-2/TRBV6-3 TGTGCCAGCAGTTGGGCGGGGGCTAGGATAGATGAGCAGTTCTTC CASSWAGARIDEQFF
NA TRBJ1-1 NA TRBV3-1 TGTGCCAGCAGCCAAGGGGGACATATGAACACTGAAGCTTTCTTT CASSQGGHMNTEAFF
NA TRBJ2-5 many TRBV14 TGTGCCAGCAGCCAAACCGAGACCCAGTACTTC CASSQTETQYF
NA TRBJ2-7 few TRBV27 TGTGCCAGCAGTTTCTTATTACAGGGGACTCGGGAGCAGTACTTC CASSFLLQGTREQYF
TRBD1 TRBJ1-2 few TRBV7-9 TGTGCCAGCAGCTTAGCGGGGACAGGGCCGTCCTACACCTTC CASSLAGTGPSYTF
TRBD2 TRBJ2-3 many TRBV4-3 TGCGCCAGCAGCCAAGATGGTCTAGCGGGAGCAGATACGCAGTATTTT CASSQDGLAGADTQYF
NA TRBJ1-2 NA TRBV29-1 TGCAGCGCCCGGACGGACTATGGCTACACCTTC CSARTDYGYTF
NA TRBJ2-5 NA TRBV29-1 TGCAGCGTTGATCCTAGGGCAGGGGAAGAGACCCAGTACTTC CSVDPRAGEETQYF
TRBD2 TRBJ2-1 NA TRBV11-2 TGTGCCAGCAGCTTGGAACTAGCGGGTTCTGAGCAGTTCTTC CASSLELAGSEQFF
TRBD1 TRBJ1-6 NA TRBV20-1 TGCAGTGCCCAACAGGGGAGTGGGAATTCACCCCTCCACTTT CSAQQGSGNSPLHF
TRBD1 TRBJ2-7 many TRBV5-1 TGCGCCAGCAGCGCGGCCGGGACAGGGAGCCACGAGCAGTACTTC CASSAAGTGSHEQYF
NA TRBJ2-2 NA TRBV12-3/TRBV12-4 TGTGCCAGCAGTCCCACTAACACCGGGGAGCTGTCTTTT CASSPTNTGELSF
NA TRBJ2-1 NA TRBV7-9 TGTGCCAGCAGCCCCTCCCGGCGGCTAACTAGTGCTGAGCAGTTCTTC CASSPSRRLTSAEQFF
NA TRBJ1-1 NA TRBV29-1 TGCAGCGTTGTTCTGGGCGCTGAAGCTTTCTTT CSVVLGAEAFF
NA TRBJ1-2 few TRBV6-2/TRBV6-3 TGTGCCAGCAGTTACTCCCCAGAGACCAACTATGGCTACACCTTC CASSYSPETNYGYTF
NA TRBJ1-1 few TRBV6-1 TGTGCCAGCAGTGGGCCCCGAACAGCGCTGAACACTGAAGCTTTCTTT CASSGPRTALNTEAFF
NA TRBJ2-7 many TRBV6-2/TRBV6-3 TGTGCCAGCAGTTACAGGGGAACCTACGAGCAGTACTTC CASSYRGTYEQYF
NA TRBJ2-5 NA TRBV29-1 TGCAGCGTTGGTGGACAAGAGACCCAGTACTTC CSVGGQETQYF
NA TRBJ1-2 NA TRBV19 TGTGCCAGTGCCCGGGACACGGGGGGCTACACCTTC CASARDTGGYTF
TRBD2 TRBJ2-1 NA TRBV4-3 TGCGCCAGCAGCCAAGATCTGGGCGGGGGGGCCAATGAGCAGTTCTTC CASSQDLGGGANEQFF
NA TRBJ2-1 NA TRBV7-3 TGTGCCAGCAGCTTAATGGGTGGCAACACCTACAATGAGCAGTTCTTC CASSLMGGNTYNEQFF
NA TRBJ2-3 NA TRBV4-3 TGCGCCAGCAGCCGCCGGAGGGCGATGAGGACAGATACGCAGTATTTT CASSRRRAMRTDTQYF
NA TRBJ2-7 many TRBV14 TGTGCCAGCAGCCAAGGGACCGTCGAGCAGTACTTC CASSQGTVEQYF
TRBD2 TRBJ2-5 NA TRBV12-3/TRBV12-4 TGTGCCAGCAGTGAAAGCGGGAGGTATCAAGAGACCCAGTACTTC CASSESGRYQETQYF
NA TRBJ2-7 few TRBV14 TGTGCCAGCAGCCGGACTTTCCCCTACGAGCAGTACTTC CASSRTFPYEQYF
TRBD1 TRBJ1-5 once TRBV20-1 TGCAGTGCTAGGGACGGGACAGGGGTTAATCAGCCCCAGCATTTT CSARDGTGVNQPQHF
TRBD1 TRBJ2-4 many TRBV4-3 TGCGCCAGCAGCCACCAACAGGGGGCAGGAAACATTCAGTACTTC CASSHQQGAGNIQYF
NA TRBJ1-5 many TRBV12-3/TRBV12-4 TGTGCCAGCAGGGTGGGGGGCCCCTACAATCAGCCCCAGCATTTT CASRVGGPYNQPQHF
NA TRBJ2-1 NA TRBV12-3/TRBV12-4 TGTGCCAGCAGTTTAGCTTCAGGGGTGGGCAATGAGCAGTTCTTC CASSLASGVGNEQFF
TRBD1 TRBJ1-1 NA TRBV5-1 TGCGCCAGCAGAGGGACAGGCGAATGGGCTTTCTTT CASRGTGEWAFF
TRBD2 TRBJ2-3 NA TRBV20-1 TGCAGTGCTGAGACTAGCGGTACAGATACGCAGTATTTT CSAETSGTDTQYF
TRBD1 TRBJ1-4 NA TRBV4-3 TGCGCCAGCAGCCAAGATTGGACAGGGCAATTTCATGAAAAACTGTTTTTT CASSQDWTGQFHEKLFF
NA TRBJ2-7 few TRBV6-5 TGTGCCAGCAGTTACGGGGCCGCTGTGGGCTACGAGCAGTACTTC CASSYGAAVGYEQYF
TRBD1 TRBJ2-5 NA TRBV4-1 TGCGCCAGCAGCCCCTTTGGGACAGGGAGGGGAGAGACCCAGTACTTC CASSPFGTGRGETQYF
NA TRBJ2-7 NA TRBV5-4 TGTGCCAGCAGCTTAGGGACTGGATACTACGAGCAGTACTTC CASSLGTGYYEQYF
NA TRBJ1-1 NA TRBV20-1 TGCAGTGCTAGAGCGGGGATGAACACTGAAGCTTTCTTT CSARAGMNTEAFF